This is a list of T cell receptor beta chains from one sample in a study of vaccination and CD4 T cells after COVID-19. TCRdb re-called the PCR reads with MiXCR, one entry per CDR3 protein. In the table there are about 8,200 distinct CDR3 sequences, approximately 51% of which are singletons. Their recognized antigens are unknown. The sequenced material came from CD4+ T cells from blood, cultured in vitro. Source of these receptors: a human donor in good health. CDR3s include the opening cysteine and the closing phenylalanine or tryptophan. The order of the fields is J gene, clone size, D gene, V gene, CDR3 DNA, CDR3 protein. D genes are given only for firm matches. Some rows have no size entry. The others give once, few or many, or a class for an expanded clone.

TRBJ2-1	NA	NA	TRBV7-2	TGTGCCAGCAGCAGGATCAGAGACTGGTTCAATGAGCAGTTCTTC	CASSRIRDWFNEQFF
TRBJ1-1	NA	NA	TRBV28	TGTGCCAGCCTTAAGAACACTGAAGCTTTCTTT	CASLKNTEAFF
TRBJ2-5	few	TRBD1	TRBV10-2	TGCGCCAGCAGTGAGTCGAGGACAGGGGGTGGAAAAGGCCAAGAGACCCAGTACTTC	CASSESRTGGGKGQETQYF
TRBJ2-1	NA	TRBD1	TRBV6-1	TGTGCCAGCAGTGACAGGGGGCCCTATGAGCAGTTCTTC	CASSDRGPYEQFF
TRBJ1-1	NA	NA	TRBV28	TGTGCCAGCAGGGGGGATTCCACTGAAGCTTTCTTT	CASRGDSTEAFF
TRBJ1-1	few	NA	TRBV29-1	TGCAGCGTTGTTCGCACCAGTCTCGTAGCTTTCTTT	CSVVRTSLVAFF
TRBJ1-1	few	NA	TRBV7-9	TGTGCCAGCAGCATGCAGGGTCGCACTGAAGCTTTCTTT	CASSMQGRTEAFF
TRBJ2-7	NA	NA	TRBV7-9	TGTGCCAGCAGCTTACCCCAGGGAGGGGGTCACGAGCAGTACTTC	CASSLPQGGGHEQYF
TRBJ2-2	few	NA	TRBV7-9	TGTGCCAGCAGCTGGGGGGTCGGGGAGCTGTTTTTT	CASSWGVGELFF
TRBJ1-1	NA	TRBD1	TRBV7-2	TGTGCCAGCAGCCCAGACAGGGTGAAAGCTTTCTTT	CASSPDRVKAFF
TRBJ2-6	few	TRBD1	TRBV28	TGTGCCAGCAGTACTAGGGGGCCCGGGGCCAACGTCCTGACTTTC	CASSTRGPGANVLTF
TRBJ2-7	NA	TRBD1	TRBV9	TGTGCCAGCAGCGGGGACAGGGGGCACGAGCAGTACTTC	CASSGDRGHEQYF
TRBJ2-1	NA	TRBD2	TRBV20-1	TGCAGTGCTACTACACCAGGACTAGCGGGGAGGGGCTACTACAATGAGCAGTTCTTC	CSATTPGLAGRGYYNEQFF